The 29 T cell receptor beta chains listed next were all sequenced from one sample in a study of Ad26.COV2.S vaccination and SARS-CoV-2 variants. Clones were sequenced by immunoSEQ multiplex PCR, and TCRdb holds only the in-frame ones, with some missing. Here the sample spans 300,000 to 500,000 clones, around 85% being singletons. The sample's treatment: some 20 received Ad26.COV2.S at low or high dose, single or two shots; about 5 received placebo; per-sample allocation not given. Samples analyzed were those drawn on day 63 after the first vaccine or placebo injection. The material was peripheral blood, obtained in a trial of Ad26.COV2.S vaccine versus placebo. The receptors originated from a person between 18 and 59 years old who received the Ad26.COV2.S COVID-19 vaccine or a placebo.

This clone was seen only once. The chain couples TRBV6-6 to TRBJ2-7; possibly TRBD2 for D (5 bases). CDR1 is MNHNY, CDR2 SVGAGI, per germline (reference sequence). The CDR3 runs to 15 residues. V dropped 0 bases and J dropped 2 bases, with 11 bases sitting between them. CDR3 in amino acids: CASSYSFLGAYEQYF. Here the CDR3 DNA reads TGTGCCAGCAGTTACTCGTTTTTGGGAGCCTACGAGCAGTACTTC.

This clone has more than one count but fewer than ten. Written as DNA, the CDR3 is TGCGCCAGCAGCCAAGGCTCCCGCGCACAGGAAATTAATTCACCCCTCCACTTT. It specifies CASSQGSRAQEINSPLHF. The chain uses TRBV4-1 and TRBJ1-6, with a tentative D call TRBD1 (5 bases). This CDR3 contains 18 residues. With 1 base removed from V and 6 bases from J, the gap between germline ends came to 19 bases. Germline CDR1 and CDR2: MGHRA and YSYEKL.

The genes are TRBV7-2 and TRBJ2-1; 11 bases fit TRBD2. The junction had 4 bases not matched to a gene; V was cut back by 2 bases and J by 4 bases. The V gene's germline CDR1 is SGHTA and CDR2 FQGNSA. The CDR3 runs 16 residues. The CDR3 spells CASSLRGLADYNEQFF. CDR3 bases: TGTGCCAGCAGCTTACGGGGACTAGCGGATTACAATGAGCAGTTCTTC.

In this sample, this clone turned up once. This sequence joins TRBV5-3 and TRBJ1-5, with D uncertain. TRBV5-3 is flagged as an ORF with uncertain function. The V end lost 4 bases, the J end lost 10 bases, and 24 bases lay between the germline ends. This CDR3 has 16 residues. DNA of the CDR3: TGTGCCAGAAGCCCCCAGCGGCGAACGGAACTGGGCCCCCAGCATTTT. It is translated as CARSPQRRTELGPQHF.

The chain combines TRBV9 with TRBJ1-1; D perhaps matches TRBD1 (6 bases). CDR3 length: 13 residues. The V end lost 1 base, the J end lost 6 bases, and 10 bases lay between the germline ends. The germline CDR1 and CDR2 sequences are SGDLS and YYNGEE. The CDR3: CASSVKGGPEAFF. The CDR3 region has the DNA TGTGCCAGCAGCGTAAAGGGGGGCCCTGAAGCTTTCTTT.

This chain joins TRBV27 and TRBJ2-5, with 12 bases that match TRBD2. V shed 6 bases and J 4 bases; nucleotides not matched to a gene: 6. Germline CDR1 MNHEY, CDR2 SMNVEV (reference sequence). The CDR3 contains 15 residues. The CDR3 region has the DNA TGTGCCAGCAGCAAACTAGCGGGGGGCCGAGAGACCCAGTACTTC. This translates into CASSKLAGGRETQYF.

This chain joins TRBV3-1 (or the pseudogene TRBV3-2) and TRBJ1-2, with 7 bases aligning to TRBD1. Trimming removed 6 bases from V and 7 bases from J; junction bases left unmatched: 5. The CDR3 covers 12 residues. CDR1 and CDR2 from the germline V gene are LGHDT and YNNKEL (reference sequence). CDR3 coding DNA: TGTGCCAGCAGTCTGACAGGGATTGGCTACACCTTC. Its translation: CASSLTGIGYTF.

Comment on this clone: The junction departs from the called germline gene at one end, perhaps through a read error. The chain's CDR3 is CASSLDGLYGYTF. DNA of the CDR3: TGCGCCAGCAGTTTGGACGGACTCTATGGCTACACCTTC. V and J are TRBV5-1 and TRBJ1-2, with D hard to call. The CDR3 length is 13 residues. The V gene's germline CDR1 is SGHRS and CDR2 YFSETQ.

The chain has TRBV10-3 and TRBJ2-1, with 9 bases aligning to TRBD2. The CDR3 is made up of 14 amino acids. J lost 4 bases, V lost 10 bases, and 8 bases had no gene match. Germline V CDR1 and CDR2: ENHRY, SYGVKD. The CDR3 bases are TGTGCCACCTCGCGGGGGGGCGGTTACAATGAGCAGTTCTTC. Its protein is CATSRGGGYNEQFF.

V usage is TRBV7-2 and J usage is TRBJ2-2; a weak D match, TRBD1 (6 bases). This CDR3 region has 15 residues. The V gene lost 2 bases and the J gene lost 6 bases, with 13 bases spanning the gap. CDR1 and CDR2 from the germline V gene are SGHTA and FQGNSA. The CDR3 DNA follows: TGTGCCAGCAGCTTACGAGGGGGTACCCCCGGGGAGCTGTTTTTT. Its translation: CASSLRGGTPGELFF.

This clone was seen a handful of times. This chain connects TRBV7-9 to TRBJ2-7; D perhaps matches TRBD2 (7 bases). The CDR3 extends over 15 amino acids. The germline V gene encodes CDR1 SEHNR and CDR2 FQNEAQ (reference sequence). V shed 0 bases and J shed 4 bases, with 13 bases lying between them. CDR3 bases: TGTGCCAGCAGCTTAGCAATGGAGGGGGGGTACGAGCAGTACTTC. Translated, it gives CASSLAMEGGYEQYF.

The V call is TRBV5-1, the J call TRBJ2-5; D not certain. Deletions cut 0 bases from V and 8 bases from J, with 8 bases between. CDR3 length equals 12 residues. Per germline, CDR1 SGHRS and CDR2 YFSETQ. Here the CDR3 DNA reads TGCGCCAGCAGCTTGGATTTAGGAACCCAGTACTTC. Protein sequence: CASSLDLGTQYF.

The chain employs TRBV20-1 and TRBJ2-5; 12 bases map to TRBD2. V lost 3 bases, J lost 4 bases, and 9 bases stayed unmatched. The CDR3 length is 16 residues. The germline V gene encodes CDR1 DFQATT and CDR2 SNEGSKA (reference sequence). In nucleotides, the CDR3 is TGCAGTGCTAGTATAACTAGCGGGGGGTTGAGAGAGACCCAGTACTTC. The encoded protein is CSASITSGGLRETQYF.

The J gene is TRBJ1-3, the V gene TRBV6-5; a possible D gene is TRBD1 (5 bases). The CDR3 is 16 residues long. The germline V and J ends were trimmed by 2 bases and 0 bases, with 11 bases remaining between them. Germline values: CDR1 MNHEY, CDR2 SVGAGI. The CDR3 DNA reads TGTGCCAGCAGTTACGACAGTCCCAGCTCTGGAAACACCATATATTTT. Translating it yields CASSYDSPSSGNTIYF.

The rearrangement uses TRBV4-1 and TRBJ2-5; D may correspond to TRBD1 or TRBD2 (5 bases each). The CDR3 is 17 residues long. With 0 bases removed from V and 5 bases from J, the gap between germline ends came to 19 bases. CDR1 is MGHRA, CDR2 YSYEKL, per germline. CDR3 protein: CASSQDRTGRDRETQYF. In DNA, the CDR3 is TGCGCCAGCAGCCAAGATCGGACGGGGCGAGATAGGGAGACCCAGTACTTC.

The chain employs TRBV18 and TRBJ2-2; D is ambiguous. V lost 2 bases, J lost 0 bases, and 7 bases lay in between. Germline V lookup: CDR1 KGHSH, CDR2 LQKENI. The CDR3 has 15 amino acids. For the CDR3, the DNA is TGTGCCAGCTCACCATCGTTAGCGAACACCGGGGAGCTGTTTTTT. Translating it yields CASSPSLANTGELFF.

The CDR3 DNA sequence: TGTGCCAGCAGCCAGGGAGGGACAGGTTATGGCTACACCTTC. As protein: CASSQGGTGYGYTF. The gene calls are TRBV3-1 (or the pseudogene TRBV3-2) and TRBJ1-2; 8 nucleotides line up with TRBD1. The CDR3 loop spans 14 amino acids. J lost 5 bases, V lost 3 bases, and 5 bases had no gene match. The germline V gene encodes CDR1 LGHDT and CDR2 YNNKEL (reference sequence).

This rearrangement joins TRBV7-2 to TRBJ2-1; the D gene is possibly TRBD2 (6 bases). This CDR3 is 16 amino acids long. Per the germline V gene, CDR1 is SGHTA and CDR2 is FQGNSA. Trimming took 4 bases from V and 8 from J, leaving 21 bases between them. Here the CDR3 reads CASSSRLDSYFDEQFF. The CDR3 nucleotides are TGTGCCAGCAGCTCACGACTAGACTCTTACTTCGATGAGCAGTTCTTC.

The V call is TRBV13, the J call TRBJ2-1; D may be TRBD2 (6 bases). Trimming took 6 bases from V and 0 from J, leaving 36 bases between them. Germline V gene lookup returns CDR1 PRHDT and CDR2 FYEKMQ (reference sequence). The CDR3 extends over 23 amino acids. In DNA, the CDR3 is TGTGCCAGCAGTCTATTCAAAAGGAAGGGGCAGGGTCTGGGGGGACGCTCCTACAATGAGCAGTTCTTC. Its translation is CASSLFKRKGQGLGGRSYNEQFF.

The rearrangement links TRBV23-1 to TRBJ2-3; 7 bases agree with TRBD1. TRBV23-1 is sorted into the ORF group, with uncertain function. V was clipped by 8 bases and J by 0 bases; unmatched bases: 17. The CDR3 length is 18 residues. The CDR3, as DNA: TGCGCCAGCTTGACCGGCAGGGGGAACTTCACTAGCACAGATACGCAGTATTTT. Its translation is CASLTGRGNFTSTDTQYF.

This clone was found once. CDR3 sequence: CAWTPPGEDGYTF. The CDR3 coding sequence is TGTGCCTGGACCCCCCCGGGCGAGGATGGCTACACCTTC. The chain joins TRBV30 to TRBJ1-2; unclear D gene. V lost 4 bases, J lost 6 bases, and 15 bases lay in between. CDR1 GTSNPN and CDR2 SVGIG come from the germline V gene (reference sequence). The CDR3 spans 13 residues.

The chain uses TRBV19 and TRBJ2-3; 7 nucleotides align to TRBD1. The CDR3 spans 15 residues. V gave up 3 bases and J gave up 4 bases; unmatched junction bases: 7. The germline CDR1 and CDR2 sequences are LNHDA and SQIVND (reference sequence). CDR3 nucleotides: TGTGCCAGTAGTATTGGGACAGTTAGGGCAGATACGCAGTATTTT. Translating it yields CASSIGTVRADTQYF.

The chain recombines TRBV6-5 with TRBJ1-4; no clear D gene. Trimming cost V 2 bases and J 6 bases, with 7 bases left between them. The CDR3 sequence is 13 residues long. Germline lookup yields CDR1 MNHEY and CDR2 SVGAGI. The CDR3 coding sequence is TGTGCCAGCAGTTACCCAGGAGATGAAAAACTGTTTTTT. This gives the protein CASSYPGDEKLFF.

This clone was recorded once. This rearrangement joins TRBV4-1 to TRBJ2-6; tentatively, D is TRBD1 (5 bases). This CDR3 has 18 residues. V was pared by 4 bases and J by 0 bases, with 16 bases between. Germline V lookup: CDR1 MGHRA, CDR2 YSYEKL. For the CDR3, the DNA is TGCGCCAGCAGCCCACAAGGGTGGGGCGACTCTGGGGCCAACGTCCTGACTTTC. It specifies CASSPQGWGDSGANVLTF.

This clone showed up just once. The chain is built from TRBV7-2 and TRBJ2-3; tentative D call: TRBD2 (6 bases). The CDR3 length is 16 residues. Germline V gene sequence: CDR1 SGHTA, CDR2 FQGNSA. V dropped 5 bases and J dropped 5 bases, with 20 bases sitting between them. CDR3 sequence: CASSPTSEVAEDTQYF. CDR3 coding DNA: TGTGCCAGCAGCCCCACTTCGGAGGTAGCGGAAGATACGCAGTATTTT.

CDR3 loop: CASSPTYGGLKAEAFF. DNA of the CDR3: TGTGCCAGTAGTCCCACCTATGGGGGCTTAAAGGCTGAAGCTTTCTTT. The J gene is TRBJ1-1, the V gene TRBV19, with a weak D call TRBD1 (6 bases). The V gene's germline CDR1 is LNHDA and CDR2 SQIVND (reference sequence). This CDR3 has 16 amino acids. With 5 bases removed from V and 6 bases from J, the gap between germline ends came to 22 bases.

This clone was seen only once. The chain uses TRBV7-2 and TRBJ1-1; D uncertain. V lost 1 base and J lost 5, with 11 bases in between. Per germline, CDR1 SGHTA and CDR2 FQGNSA. There are 14 residues in the CDR3. CDR3 in DNA: TGTGCCAGCAGCTTAGATGTAGAGAGGACTGAAGCTTTCTTT. Residues: CASSLDVERTEAFF.

V and J are TRBV10-3 and TRBJ1-5; D uncertain. V lost 0 bases to trimming and J lost 5 bases, with 5 bases between them. The CDR3 is made up of 13 amino acids. CDR1 ENHRY and CDR2 SYGVKD come from the germline V gene. The CDR3 coding sequence is TGTGCCATCAGTGAGTCCCTGGATCAGCCCCAGCATTTT. This encodes CAISESLDQPQHF.

The chain combines TRBV19 with TRBJ2-7; 7 bases match TRBD1. CDR1 and CDR2 (germline): LNHDA, SQIVND (reference sequence). The CDR3 sequence is 15 residues long. The ends lost 3 bases at V and 7 bases at J; junction bases unmatched: 12. CDR3 region: CASSIRGTVRGEQYF. In nucleotides, the CDR3 is TGTGCCAGTAGTATCAGGGGGACCGTACGGGGAGAGCAGTACTTC.